This TCR beta chain was recorded in a study of regulatory T cells in long-lasting Graves disease. The CDR3 runs 15 residues. The trim removed 3 bases at V and 5 bases at J, leaving 6 bases unmatched. CDR1 is SGHNT, CDR2 YENEEA, per germline. Indicated time point: newly diagnosed GD, antithyroid drugs for less than 3 months. RNA isolated from PBMCs was used to make the TCR library. Concerning this clonotype: This likely traces to a read error, being one base from a far larger clone. This CDR3 fails to terminate in the conserved phenylalanine or tryptophan, so it likely reflects a read error.

Investigators prepared the TCR beta libraries by applying iRepertoire HTBI primers and Arm-PCR of CDR3 regions. TCRdb itself ran the multiplex PCR reads through MiXCR, one entry per CDR3 protein. Here the sample spans a few hundred thousand distinct CDR3 sequences, 15% being singletons. This sample was shared with a second study, whose subject was T cells in Graves' hyperthyroidism and ophthalmopathy.

This clonotype was obtained from a woman between 40 and 55 years old with Graves disease. The sample in question was peripheral blood mononuclear cells (PBMCs), obtained at new diagnosis, from a patient treated with antithyroid drugs. The chain uses TRBV11-3 and TRBJ2-2, with 7 bases fitting TRBD2. CDR3: CASSLLRGGTGELFL. The CDR3 nucleotides read TGTGCCAGCAGCTTGCTTAGGGGAGGGACCGGGGAGCTGTTTCTT.